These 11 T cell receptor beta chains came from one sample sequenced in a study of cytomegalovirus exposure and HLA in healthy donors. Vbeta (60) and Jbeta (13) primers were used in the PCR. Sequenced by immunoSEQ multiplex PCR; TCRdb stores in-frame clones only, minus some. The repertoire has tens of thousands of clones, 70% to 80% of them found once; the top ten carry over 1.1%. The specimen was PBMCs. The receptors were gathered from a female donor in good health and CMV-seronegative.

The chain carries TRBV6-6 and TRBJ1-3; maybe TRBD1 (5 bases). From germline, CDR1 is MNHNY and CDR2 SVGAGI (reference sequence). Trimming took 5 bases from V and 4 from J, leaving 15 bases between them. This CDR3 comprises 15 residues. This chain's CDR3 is CASSTGPGWGNTIYF. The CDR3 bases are TGTGCCAGCAGTACAGGCCCCGGGTGGGGAAACACCATATATTTT.

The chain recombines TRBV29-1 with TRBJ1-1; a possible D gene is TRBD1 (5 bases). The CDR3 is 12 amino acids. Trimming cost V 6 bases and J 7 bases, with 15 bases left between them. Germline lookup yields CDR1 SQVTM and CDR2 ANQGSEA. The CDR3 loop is CSVSPRAREAFF. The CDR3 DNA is TGCAGCGTCAGCCCCAGGGCCCGTGAAGCTTTCTTT.

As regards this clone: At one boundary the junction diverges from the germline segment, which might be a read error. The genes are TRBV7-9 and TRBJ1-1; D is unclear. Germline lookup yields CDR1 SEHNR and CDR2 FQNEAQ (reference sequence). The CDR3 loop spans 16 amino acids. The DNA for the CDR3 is TGTTCCAGCAGCTTCCACCACCAACGGCGAGGGACTGAAGCTTTCTTT. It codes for CSSSFHHQRRGTEAFF.

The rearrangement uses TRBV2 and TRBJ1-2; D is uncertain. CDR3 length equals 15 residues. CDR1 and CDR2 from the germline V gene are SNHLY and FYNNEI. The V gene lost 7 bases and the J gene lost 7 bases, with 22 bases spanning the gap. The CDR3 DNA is TGTGCCAGCACGGCGGCTTTTACTATGGTGGGTGGCTACACCTTC. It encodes CASTAAFTMVGGYTF.

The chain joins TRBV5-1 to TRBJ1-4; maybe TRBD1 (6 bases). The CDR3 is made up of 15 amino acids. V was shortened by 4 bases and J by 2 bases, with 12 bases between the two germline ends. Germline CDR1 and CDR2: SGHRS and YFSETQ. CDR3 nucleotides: TGCGCCAGCAGCCCCTGGACAGAGACTAATGAAAAACTGTTTTTT. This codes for CASSPWTETNEKLFF.

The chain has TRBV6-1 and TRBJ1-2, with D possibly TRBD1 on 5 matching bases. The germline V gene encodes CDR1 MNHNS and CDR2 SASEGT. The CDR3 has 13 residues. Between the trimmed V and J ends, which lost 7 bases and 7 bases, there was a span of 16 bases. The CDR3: CASNRRGAFGYTF. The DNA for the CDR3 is TGTGCCAGCAACCGGAGGGGCGCTTTTGGCTACACCTTC.

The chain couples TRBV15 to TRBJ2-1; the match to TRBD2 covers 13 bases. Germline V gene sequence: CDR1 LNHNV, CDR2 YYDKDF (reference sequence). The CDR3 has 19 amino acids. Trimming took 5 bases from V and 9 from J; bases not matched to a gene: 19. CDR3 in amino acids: CATSRTSMRLAGGNGEQFF. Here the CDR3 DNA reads TGTGCCACCAGCCGCACCTCCATGAGACTAGCGGGGGGCAACGGTGAGCAGTTCTTC.

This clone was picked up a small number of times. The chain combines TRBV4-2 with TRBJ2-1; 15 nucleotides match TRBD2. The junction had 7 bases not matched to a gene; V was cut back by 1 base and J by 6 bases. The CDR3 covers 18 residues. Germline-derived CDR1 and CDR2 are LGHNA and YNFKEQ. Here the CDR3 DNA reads TGTGCCAGCAGCCAAGGGACTAGCGGGGGGGCCCCAGGCAATGAGCAGTTCTTC. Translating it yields CASSQGTSGGAPGNEQFF.

The DNA of the CDR3 is TGTGCCAGCAGCCTGGGACAGCTAGACATGAACACTGAAGCTTTCTTT. This translates into CASSLGQLDMNTEAFF. This chain joins TRBV7-9 and TRBJ1-1; TRBD1 matches 7 bases. J was trimmed by 0 bases and V by 5 bases; bases with no gene match: 9. CDR3 length: 16 residues. CDR1 is SEHNR, CDR2 FQNEAQ, per germline (reference sequence).

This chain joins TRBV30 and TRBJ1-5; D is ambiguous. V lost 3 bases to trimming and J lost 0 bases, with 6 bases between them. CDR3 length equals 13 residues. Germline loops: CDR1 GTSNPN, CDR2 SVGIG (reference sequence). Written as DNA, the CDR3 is TGTGCCTGGAGGCTAAATAGCAATCAGCCCCAGCATTTT. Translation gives CAWRLNSNQPQHF. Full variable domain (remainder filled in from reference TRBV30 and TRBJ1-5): SQTIHQWPATLVQPVGSPLSLECTVEGTSNPNLYWYRQAAGRGLQLLFYSVGIGQISSEVPQNLSASRPQDRQFILSSKKLLLSDSGFYLCAWRLNSNQPQHFGDGTRLSIL.

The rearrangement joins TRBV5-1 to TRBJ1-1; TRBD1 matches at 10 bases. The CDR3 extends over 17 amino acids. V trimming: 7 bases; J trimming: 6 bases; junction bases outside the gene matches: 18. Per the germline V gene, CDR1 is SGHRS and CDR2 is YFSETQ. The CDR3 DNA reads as TGCGCCAGCTGCCAATCCAAGACAGGGGGCGAAAAGGCTGAAGCTTTCTTT. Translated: CASCQSKTGGEKAEAFF.